This T cell receptor beta chain was documented in a study of T cell responses to AZD1222 COVID-19 vaccine. Study observations and caveats: Mostly white British, mostly female donors; authors suggested clonal diversity may be underestimated. Nearly half of spike-specific TCRs reportedly target unmutated variant regions.

A note on this clone: Its matching antigen is unknown.

The analysis combined second doses at about 4 or about 12 weeks. The data were produced by immunoSEQ multiplex PCR, yet TCRdb's version contains in-frame clones alone and is incomplete. Of approximately 140,000 clones in the sample, roughly nine tenths were seen once. CDR1 and CDR2 (germline): SQVTM, ANQGSEA. The CDR3 consists of 16 residues. V dropped 7 bases and J dropped 0; count of bases not matched to a gene: 12. Material: peripheral blood, obtained 28 days after the second AZD1222 dose. The chain joins TRBV29-1 to TRBJ1-3, with TRBD1 matching 7 bases. The TCR comes from an adult who received the AZD1222 COVID-19 vaccine. CDR3: CSAAGTDLNSGNTIYF. The CDR3 DNA follows: TGCAGCGCTGCCGGGACAGACCTAAACTCTGGAAACACCATATATTTT.